The 18 T cell receptor beta chains presented below share a single source sample, sequenced in a study of OX40 agonist ivuxolimab in advanced cancers. Profiled with immunoSEQ multiplex PCR; TCRdb holds only in-frame clones, not every one. The sample holds about 63,000 clones, 80% to 90% seen once. The material was CD4+ or CD8+ T cells sorted from blood, obtained in a trial of the OX40 agonist ivuxolimab. These receptors were taken from an adult with an advanced solid tumor such as melanoma, head and neck, liver or kidney cancer.

This clone was detected only a few times. V and J are TRBV4-1 and TRBJ2-1, with D possibly matching TRBD2 (6 bases). V was pared by 6 bases and J by 4 bases, with 19 bases between. The CDR3 covers 16 residues. Per the germline V gene, CDR1 is MGHRA and CDR2 is YSYEKL. CDR3 nucleotides: TGCGCCAGCAGATCTCCGGGACTTGCGGCTTACAATGAGCAGTTCTTC. Its protein is CASRSPGLAAYNEQFF.

The chain has TRBV18 and TRBJ2-6; TRBD1 matches at 7 bases. V gave up 5 bases and J gave up 0 bases; unmatched junction bases: 7. The germline CDR1 and CDR2 sequences are KGHSH and LQKENI. The CDR3 totals 17 residues. CDR3 DNA sequence: TGTGCCAGCTCAGAGACAGGGAGAACCTCTGGGGCCAACGTCCTGACTTTC. Amino acids: CASSETGRTSGANVLTF. Full variable domain (outside the CDR3, taken from reference TRBV18 and TRBJ2-6): NAGVMQNPRHLVRRRGQEARLRCSPMKGHSHVYWYRQLPEEGLKFMVYLQKENIIDESGMPKERFSAEFPKEGPSILRIQQVVRGDSAAYFCASSETGRTSGANVLTFGAGSRLTVL.

This sequence joins TRBV7-2 and TRBJ1-5; D gene ambiguous. Germline CDR1 reads SGHTA; CDR2 reads FQGNSA. The length of the CDR3 is 14 residues. Trimming removed 5 bases at V and 5 bases at J, with 13 bases between. The CDR3 sequence: CASSMEPTYQPQHF. The DNA of the CDR3 is TGTGCCAGCAGCATGGAGCCGACGTATCAGCCCCAGCATTTT.

V is TRBV6-6 and J is TRBJ1-2, with D perhaps matching TRBD1 (6 bases). CDR3 length: 15 residues. Germline-derived CDR1 and CDR2 are MNHNY and SVGAGI (reference sequence). The ends were cut back, 5 bases at V and 4 bases at J, with 17 bases in the middle. Here the CDR3 DNA reads TGTGCCAGCAGTCCCATTGGCCGAGGGGGCTATGGCTACACCTTC. It yields the protein CASSPIGRGGYGYTF.

The chain joins TRBV5-1 to TRBJ1-6, with D possibly being TRBD1 (6 bases). Germline V gene lookup returns CDR1 SGHRS and CDR2 YFSETQ. V shed 1 base and J shed 5 bases, with 10 bases lying between them. The CDR3 has 15 amino acids. The CDR3 DNA reads TGCGCCAGCAGCTTGTGGGACAAAAATAATTCACCCCTCCACTTT. Protein: CASSLWDKNNSPLHF.

This clone was recorded a few times. The chain has TRBV27 and TRBJ2-3, with a possible D match to TRBD2 (7 bases). Looked up from germline, CDR1 is MNHEY and CDR2 is SMNVEV (reference sequence). CDR3 size: 14 residues. V lost 3 bases to trimming and J lost 4 bases, with 11 bases between them. The CDR3 region has the DNA TGTGCCAGCAGTTTGGGGGGGCCCCCAGATACGCAGTATTTT. It encodes CASSLGGPPDTQYF.

The chain employs TRBV7-7 and TRBJ2-7; D could derive from TRBD1 or TRBD2 (5 bases each). Per germline, CDR1 SSHAT and CDR2 FNYEAQ (reference sequence). The CDR3 runs to 12 residues. CDR3 region: CASPEGPYEQYF. In DNA, the CDR3 is TGTGCTAGCCCAGAGGGACCCTACGAGCAGTACTTC.

This clone was seen just once. The chain carries TRBV5-1 and TRBJ2-5, with 7 bases lining up with TRBD1. Germline-derived CDR1 and CDR2 are SGHRS and YFSETQ. V gave up 0 bases and J gave up 5 bases; unmatched junction bases: 7. This CDR3 spans 15 amino acids. In nucleotides, the CDR3 is TGCGCCAGCAGCTTGGGACGAGGACAGGCGGAGACCCAGTACTTC. The encoded protein is CASSLGRGQAETQYF.

The table lists this clone with a count of one. This rearrangement joins TRBV18 to TRBJ2-5; possibly TRBD1 for D (6 bases). V lost 4 bases and J lost 2, with 11 bases in between. Per germline, CDR1 KGHSH and CDR2 LQKENI. This CDR3 has 14 residues. The CDR3 is CASSLTRGQETQYF. CDR3 DNA: TGTGCCAGCTCACTCACCAGGGGTCAAGAGACCCAGTACTTC.

The gene calls are TRBV18 and TRBJ1-2; D is undetermined. Looked up from germline, CDR1 is KGHSH and CDR2 is LQKENI. Trimming left V 0 bases short and J 1 base short, with 9 bases between. The CDR3 sequence is 15 residues long. CDR3 region: CASSPPSVLNYGYTF. DNA for the CDR3: TGTGCCAGCTCACCACCATCAGTACTTAACTATGGCTACACCTTC.

This chain connects TRBV5-1 to TRBJ2-5; D uncertain. The V end was cut by 6 bases, the J end by 0 bases, with 12 bases between. Germline assignment: CDR1 SGHRS and CDR2 YFSETQ. The CDR3 extends over 14 amino acids. In DNA, the CDR3 is TGCGCCAGCATGTCAGGACCCCACCAAGAGACCCAGTACTTC. It specifies CASMSGPHQETQYF.

The V call is TRBV7-2, the J call TRBJ2-1; TRBD1 matches 7 bases. The ends lost 5 bases at V and 7 bases at J; junction bases unmatched: 2. Germline V gene data show CDR1 as SGHTA and CDR2 as FQGNSA. This CDR3 contains 12 residues. The chain's CDR3 is CASSRRGNEQFF. In DNA form, the CDR3 reads TGTGCCAGCAGCCGCAGGGGGAATGAGCAGTTCTTC.

The rearrangement uses TRBV2 and TRBJ1-3; D ambiguous. The CDR3 contains 12 residues. The V gene lost 3 bases and the J gene lost 3 bases, with 3 bases spanning the gap. The V gene's germline CDR1 is SNHLY and CDR2 FYNNEI. The CDR3 loop is CASSEGGNTIYF. CDR3 bases: TGTGCCAGCAGTGAGGGTGGAAACACCATATATTTT.

This clone was recorded once. The gene calls are TRBV6-1 and TRBJ2-7, with D maybe TRBD1 (5 bases). This CDR3 spans 13 amino acids. The germline V gene encodes CDR1 MNHNS and CDR2 SASEGT. Trimming pared 5 bases from V and 3 bases from J, leaving 11 bases between. CDR3 region: CASSIQTDYEQYF. CDR3 nucleotide sequence: TGTGCCAGCAGTATCCAGACAGACTACGAGCAGTACTTC.

The chain has TRBV9 and TRBJ2-2; TRBD1 might be the D (5 bases). Germline CDR1 reads SGDLS; CDR2 reads YYNGEE. The CDR3 has 15 amino acids. With 2 bases removed from V and 7 bases from J, the gap between germline ends came to 15 bases. The CDR3 here is CASSVVGLPGGELFF. The DNA of the CDR3 is TGTGCCAGCAGCGTGGTGGGGCTCCCTGGCGGGGAGCTGTTTTTT.

This CDR3 reads CSVEVDRANGYTF. The CDR3 bases are TGCAGCGTTGAAGTCGACAGGGCCAATGGCTACACCTTC. The gene calls are TRBV29-1 and TRBJ1-2, with 7 nucleotides matching TRBD1. The CDR3 contains 13 residues. Germline loops: CDR1 SQVTM, CDR2 ANQGSEA. Trimming cost V 1 base and J 6 bases; bases outside gene matches: 5.

This rearrangement joins TRBV5-4 to TRBJ1-2; 7 bases line up with TRBD1. Trimming took 2 bases from V and 3 from J; bases not matched to a gene: 1. This CDR3 contains 13 residues. Germline V gene lookup returns CDR1 SGHNT and CDR2 YYREEE (reference sequence). The CDR3 here is CASSFTGDYGYTF. DNA for the CDR3: TGTGCCAGCAGCTTCACAGGGGACTATGGCTACACCTTC. Using reference TRBV5-4 and TRBJ1-2 for the parts outside the CDR3, the full variable domain is ETGVTQSPTHLIKTRGQQVTLRCSSQSGHNTVSWYQQALGQGPQFIFQYYREEENGRGNFPPRFSGLQFPNYSSELNVNALELDDSALYLCASSFTGDYGYTFGSGTRLTVV.

The chain links TRBV2 to TRBJ2-7; D might be TRBD1 (5 bases). From germline, CDR1 is SNHLY and CDR2 FYNNEI. This CDR3 contains 14 residues. V lost 8 bases and J 0 bases, leaving 14 bases between the germline ends. The CDR3 region has the DNA TGTGCCAGCCGGCACAGGCCCTACTCCTACGAGCAGTACTTC. Amino acid sequence: CASRHRPYSYEQYF.